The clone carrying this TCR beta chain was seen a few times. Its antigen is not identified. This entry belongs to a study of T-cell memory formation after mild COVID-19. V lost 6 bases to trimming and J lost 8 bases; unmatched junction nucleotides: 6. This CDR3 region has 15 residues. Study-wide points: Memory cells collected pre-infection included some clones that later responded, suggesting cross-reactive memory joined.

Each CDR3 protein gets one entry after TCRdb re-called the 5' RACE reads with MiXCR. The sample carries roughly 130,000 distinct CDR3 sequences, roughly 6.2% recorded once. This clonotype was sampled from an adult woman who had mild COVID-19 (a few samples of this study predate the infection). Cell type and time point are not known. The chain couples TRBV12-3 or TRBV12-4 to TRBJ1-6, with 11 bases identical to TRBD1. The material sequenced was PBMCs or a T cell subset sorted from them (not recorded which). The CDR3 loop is CASRLRGQGDSPLHF. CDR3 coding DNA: TGTGCCAGCAGACTACGGGGACAGGGGGATTCACCCCTCCACTTT.